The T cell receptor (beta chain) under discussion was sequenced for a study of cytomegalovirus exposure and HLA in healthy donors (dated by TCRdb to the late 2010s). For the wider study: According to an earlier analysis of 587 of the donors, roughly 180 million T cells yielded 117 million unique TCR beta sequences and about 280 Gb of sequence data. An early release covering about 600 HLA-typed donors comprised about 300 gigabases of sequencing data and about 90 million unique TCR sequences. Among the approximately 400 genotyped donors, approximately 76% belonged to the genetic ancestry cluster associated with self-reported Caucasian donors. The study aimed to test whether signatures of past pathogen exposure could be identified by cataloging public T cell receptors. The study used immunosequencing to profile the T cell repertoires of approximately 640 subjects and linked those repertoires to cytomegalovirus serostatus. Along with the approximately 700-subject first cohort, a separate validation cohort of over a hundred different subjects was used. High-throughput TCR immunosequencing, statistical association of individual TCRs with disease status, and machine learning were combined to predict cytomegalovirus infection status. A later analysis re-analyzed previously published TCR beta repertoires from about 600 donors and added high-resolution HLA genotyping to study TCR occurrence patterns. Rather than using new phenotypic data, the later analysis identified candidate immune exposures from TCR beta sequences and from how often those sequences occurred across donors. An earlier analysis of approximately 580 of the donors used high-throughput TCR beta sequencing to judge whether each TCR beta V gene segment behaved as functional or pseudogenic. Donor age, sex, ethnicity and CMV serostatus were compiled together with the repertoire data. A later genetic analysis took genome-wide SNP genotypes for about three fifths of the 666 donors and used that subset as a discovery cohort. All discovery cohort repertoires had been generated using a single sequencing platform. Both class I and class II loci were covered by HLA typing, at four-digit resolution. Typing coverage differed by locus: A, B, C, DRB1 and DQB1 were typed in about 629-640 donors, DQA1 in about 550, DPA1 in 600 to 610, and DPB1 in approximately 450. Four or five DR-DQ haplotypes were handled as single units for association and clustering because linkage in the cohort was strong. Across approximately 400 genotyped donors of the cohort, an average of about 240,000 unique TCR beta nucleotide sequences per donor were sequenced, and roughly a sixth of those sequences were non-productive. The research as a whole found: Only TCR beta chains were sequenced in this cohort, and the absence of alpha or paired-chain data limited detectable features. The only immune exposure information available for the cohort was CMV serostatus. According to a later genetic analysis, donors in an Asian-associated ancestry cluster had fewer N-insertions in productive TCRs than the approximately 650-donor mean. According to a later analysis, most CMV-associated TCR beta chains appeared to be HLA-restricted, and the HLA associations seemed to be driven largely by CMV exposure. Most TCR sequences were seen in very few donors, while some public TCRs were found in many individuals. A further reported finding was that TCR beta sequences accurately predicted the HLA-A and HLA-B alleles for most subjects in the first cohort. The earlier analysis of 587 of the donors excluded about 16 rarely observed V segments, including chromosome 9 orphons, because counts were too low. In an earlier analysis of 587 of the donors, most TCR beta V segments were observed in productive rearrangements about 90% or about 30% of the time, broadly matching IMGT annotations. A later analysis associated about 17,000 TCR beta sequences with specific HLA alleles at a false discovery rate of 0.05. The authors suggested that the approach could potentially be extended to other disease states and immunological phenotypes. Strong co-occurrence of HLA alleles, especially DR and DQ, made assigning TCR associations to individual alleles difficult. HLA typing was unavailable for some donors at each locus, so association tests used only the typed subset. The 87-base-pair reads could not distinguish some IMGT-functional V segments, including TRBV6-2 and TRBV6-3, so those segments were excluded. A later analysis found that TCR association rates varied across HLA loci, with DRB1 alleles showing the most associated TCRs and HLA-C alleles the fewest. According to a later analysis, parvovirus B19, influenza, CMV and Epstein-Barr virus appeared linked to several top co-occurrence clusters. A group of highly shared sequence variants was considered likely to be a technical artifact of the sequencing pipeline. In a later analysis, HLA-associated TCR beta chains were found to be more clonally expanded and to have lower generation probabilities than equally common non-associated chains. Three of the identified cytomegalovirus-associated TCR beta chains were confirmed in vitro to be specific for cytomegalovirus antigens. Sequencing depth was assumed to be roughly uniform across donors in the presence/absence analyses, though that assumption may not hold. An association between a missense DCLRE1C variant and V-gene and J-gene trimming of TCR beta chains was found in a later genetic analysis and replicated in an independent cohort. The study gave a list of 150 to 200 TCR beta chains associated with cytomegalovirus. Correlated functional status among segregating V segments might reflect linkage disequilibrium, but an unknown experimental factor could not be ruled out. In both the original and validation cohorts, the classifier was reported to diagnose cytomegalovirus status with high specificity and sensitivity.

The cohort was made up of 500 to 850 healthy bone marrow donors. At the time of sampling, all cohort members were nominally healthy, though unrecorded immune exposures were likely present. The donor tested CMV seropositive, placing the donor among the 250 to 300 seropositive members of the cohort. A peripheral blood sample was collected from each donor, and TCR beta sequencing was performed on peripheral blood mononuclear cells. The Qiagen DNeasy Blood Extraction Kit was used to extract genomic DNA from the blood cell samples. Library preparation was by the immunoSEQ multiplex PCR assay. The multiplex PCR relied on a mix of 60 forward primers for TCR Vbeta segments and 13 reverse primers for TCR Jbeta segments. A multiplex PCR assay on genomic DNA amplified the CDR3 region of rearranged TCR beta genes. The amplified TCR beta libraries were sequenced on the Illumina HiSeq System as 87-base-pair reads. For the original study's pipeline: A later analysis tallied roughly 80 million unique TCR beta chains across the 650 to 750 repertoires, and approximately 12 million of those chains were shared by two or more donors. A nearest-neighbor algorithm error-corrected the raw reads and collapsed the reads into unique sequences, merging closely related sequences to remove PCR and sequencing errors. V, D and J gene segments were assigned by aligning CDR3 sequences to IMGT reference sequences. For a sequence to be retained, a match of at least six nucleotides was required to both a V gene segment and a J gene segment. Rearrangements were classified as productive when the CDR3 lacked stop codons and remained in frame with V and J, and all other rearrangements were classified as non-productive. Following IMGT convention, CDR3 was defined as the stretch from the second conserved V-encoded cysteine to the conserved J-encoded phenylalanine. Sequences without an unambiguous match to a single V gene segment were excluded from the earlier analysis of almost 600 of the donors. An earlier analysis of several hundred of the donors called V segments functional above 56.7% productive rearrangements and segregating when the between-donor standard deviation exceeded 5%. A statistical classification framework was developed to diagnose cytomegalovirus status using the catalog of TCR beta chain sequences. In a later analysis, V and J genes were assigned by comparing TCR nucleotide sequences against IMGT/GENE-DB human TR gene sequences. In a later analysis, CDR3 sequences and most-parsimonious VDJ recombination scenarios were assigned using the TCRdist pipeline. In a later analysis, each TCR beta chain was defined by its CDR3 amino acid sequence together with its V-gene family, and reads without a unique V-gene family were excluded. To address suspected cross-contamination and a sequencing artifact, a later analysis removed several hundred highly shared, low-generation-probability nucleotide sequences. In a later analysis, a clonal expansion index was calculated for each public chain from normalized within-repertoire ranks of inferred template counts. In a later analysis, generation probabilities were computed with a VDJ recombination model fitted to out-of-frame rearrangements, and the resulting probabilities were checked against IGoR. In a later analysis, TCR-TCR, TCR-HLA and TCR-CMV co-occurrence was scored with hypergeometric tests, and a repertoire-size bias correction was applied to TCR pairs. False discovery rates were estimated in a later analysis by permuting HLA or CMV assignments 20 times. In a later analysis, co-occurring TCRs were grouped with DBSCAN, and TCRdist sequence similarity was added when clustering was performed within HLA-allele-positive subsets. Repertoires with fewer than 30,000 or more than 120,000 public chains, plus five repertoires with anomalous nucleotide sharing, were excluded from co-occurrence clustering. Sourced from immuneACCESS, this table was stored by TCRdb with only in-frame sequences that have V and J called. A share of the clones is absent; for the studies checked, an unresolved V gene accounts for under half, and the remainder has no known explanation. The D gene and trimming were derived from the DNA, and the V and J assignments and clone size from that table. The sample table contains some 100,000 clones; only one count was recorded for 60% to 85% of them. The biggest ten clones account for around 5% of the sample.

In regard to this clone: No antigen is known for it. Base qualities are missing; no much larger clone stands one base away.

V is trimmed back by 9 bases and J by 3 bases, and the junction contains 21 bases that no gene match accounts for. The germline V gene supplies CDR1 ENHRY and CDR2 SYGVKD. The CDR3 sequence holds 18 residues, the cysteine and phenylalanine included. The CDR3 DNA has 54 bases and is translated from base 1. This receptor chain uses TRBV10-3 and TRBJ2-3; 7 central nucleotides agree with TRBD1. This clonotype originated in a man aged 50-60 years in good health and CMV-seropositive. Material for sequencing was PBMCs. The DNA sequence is TGTGCCATAGCCGGGACAGACCTCAATCGGAGGCAGACAGATACGCAGTATTTT. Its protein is CAIAGTDLNRRQTDTQYF.